These 17 T cell receptor beta chains originate from one sample sequenced in a study of cytomegalovirus exposure and HLA in healthy donors. The PCR made use of 60 Vbeta and 13 Jbeta primers. The repertoire was sequenced with immunoSEQ multiplex PCR; TCRdb's copy has only in-frame clones and lacks some. The sample contains approximately 190,000 clones, 82% of which appear only once. Sequencing input: PBMCs. The receptor set was obtained from a woman between 18 and 29 years old in good health and CMV-seronegative.

V and J are TRBV29-1 and TRBJ1-1; no reliable D call. The germline CDR1 and CDR2 sequences are SQVTM and ANQGSEA. The length of the CDR3 is 12 residues. V lost 4 bases and J lost 0, with 6 bases in between. The chain's CDR3 is CSVGAVNTEAFF. The CDR3 DNA sequence: TGCAGCGTTGGTGCAGTGAACACTGAAGCTTTCTTT.

Written as DNA, the CDR3 is TGTGCCAGCAGCTTACAGCGGGAACAATACAATGAGCAGTTCTTC. It specifies CASSLQREQYNEQFF. The chain carries TRBV11-1 and TRBJ2-1; 7 positions match TRBD2. The V and J ends lost 2 bases and 4 bases, in that order; junction bases with no gene match: 5. This CDR3 spans 15 amino acids. In germline, CDR1 is SGHAT, CDR2 FQDESV (reference sequence). Variable domain in full (rest from reference TRBV11-1 and TRBJ2-1): EAEVAQSPRYKITEKSQAVAFWCDPISGHATLYWYRQILGQGPELLVQFQDESVVDDSQLPKDRFSAERLKGVDSTLKIQPAELGDSAMYLCASSLQREQYNEQFFGPGTRLTVL.

The rearrangement uses TRBV5-1 and TRBJ2-1; TRBD1 aligns across 9 bases. The CDR3 spans 19 residues. CDR1 is SGHRS and CDR2 is YFSETQ in the germline V gene. V lost 4 bases to trimming and J lost 0 bases; unmatched junction nucleotides: 14. CDR3 DNA sequence: TGCGCCAGCAGCCACGGCTTGGACAGGGGCCTTAGCTCCTACAATGAGCAGTTCTTC. Its protein is CASSHGLDRGLSSYNEQFF. Looking up the rest from reference TRBV5-1 and TRBJ2-1 gives the full variable domain: KAGVTQTPRYLIKTRGQQVTLSCSPISGHRSVSWYQQTPGQGLQFLFEYFSETQRNKGNFPGRFSGRQFSNSRSEMNVSTLELGDSALYLCASSHGLDRGLSSYNEQFFGPGTRLTVL.

This rearrangement joins TRBV6-6 to TRBJ1-4, with D tentatively TRBD1 (5 bases). Germline V gene lookup returns CDR1 MNHNY and CDR2 SVGAGI (reference sequence). This CDR3 spans 15 amino acids. Trimming took off 2 bases at V and 5 bases at J, with 12 bases between the two ends. This chain's CDR3 is CASSYGTSPNEKLFF. In DNA form, the CDR3 reads TGTGCCAGCAGTTACGGGACTTCCCCAAATGAAAAACTGTTTTTT.

The rearrangement uses TRBV30 and TRBJ2-5; weak D call: TRBD1 (7 bases). The DNA end is a closer match to TRBJ2-7, so the J assignment may be wrong. The CDR3 contains 13 residues. The germline gives CDR1 GTSNPN, CDR2 SVGIG (reference sequence). The CDR3: CASLSPGGYEQYF. The CDR3 DNA is TGTGCCTCCCTCTCACCAGGGGGGTACGAGCAGTACTTC.

V and J are TRBV28 and TRBJ2-7; D possibly corresponds to TRBD2 (5 bases). The V end was cut by 6 bases, the J end by 12 bases, with 18 bases between. CDR1 is MDHEN, CDR2 SYDVKM, per germline. This CDR3 is built from 12 residues. The CDR3 coding sequence is TGTGCCAGCAGCCGAGCGGATCGTGGTGGGTACTTC. It is translated as CASSRADRGGYF.

The chain combines TRBV6-1 with TRBJ2-7; TRBD1 matches 7 bases. After removal of 4 bases from V and 7 bases from J, the junction contained 13 bases not matched to a gene. Germline CDR1 MNHNS, CDR2 SASEGT. The CDR3 has 15 amino acids. As DNA, the CDR3 is TGTGCCAGCAGTGCCCCGGGACAGATCGGCTATGAGCAGTACTTC. Residues: CASSAPGQIGYEQYF.

This clone was observed once. The chain employs TRBV18 and TRBJ2-1; TRBD1 matches at 9 bases. The CDR3 has 16 residues. In germline, CDR1 is KGHSH, CDR2 LQKENI. The ends lost 5 bases at V and 5 bases at J; junction bases unmatched: 10. Here the CDR3 reads CASSYVPGQGNNEQFF. The CDR3 DNA sequence: TGTGCCAGCTCATACGTTCCGGGACAGGGAAACAATGAGCAGTTCTTC. Based on the CDR3 plus reference TRBV18 and TRBJ2-1, the full variable domain is NAGVMQNPRHLVRRRGQEARLRCSPMKGHSHVYWYRQLPEEGLKFMVYLQKENIIDESGMPKERFSAEFPKEGPSILRIQQVVRGDSAAYFCASSYVPGQGNNEQFFGPGTRLTVL.

This clone was seen once. V is TRBV5-1 and J is TRBJ2-1; TRBD1 aligns across 9 bases. Germline V lookup: CDR1 SGHRS, CDR2 YFSETQ. Trimming at V came to 4 bases and at J to 6 bases, leaving 2 bases not matched to a gene. The CDR3 loop spans 13 amino acids. CDR3 amino acids: CASSMTGGNEQFF. As DNA, the CDR3 is TGCGCCAGCAGCATGACAGGGGGCAATGAGCAGTTCTTC.

The chain combines TRBV13 with TRBJ2-5; the match to TRBD2 covers 8 bases. The ends lost 4 bases at V and 5 bases at J; junction bases unmatched: 9. The CDR3 covers 15 residues. CDR1 PRHDT and CDR2 FYEKMQ come from the germline V gene (reference sequence). CDR3 nucleotide sequence: TGTGCCAGCAGCTCCCCCGGGGGGGCGCGGGAGACCCAGTACTTC. It codes for CASSSPGGARETQYF. Drawing the rest from reference TRBV13 and TRBJ2-5, the complete variable domain is AAGVIQSPRHLIKEKRETATLKCYPIPRHDTVYWYQQGPGQDPQFLISFYEKMQSDKGSIPDRFSAQQFSDYHSELNMSSLELGDSALYFCASSSPGGARETQYFGPGTRLLVL.

The chain carries TRBV4-2 and TRBJ2-5; TRBD1 might be the D (5 bases). CDR1 LGHNA and CDR2 YNFKEQ come from the germline V gene. The CDR3 loop spans 15 amino acids. V gave up 3 bases and J gave up 2 bases, with 13 bases separating them. CDR3 amino acids: CASSHRDVGQETQYF. CDR3 DNA sequence: TGTGCCAGCAGCCACAGGGATGTAGGGCAAGAGACCCAGTACTTC.

The rearrangement links TRBV5-5 to TRBJ2-7, with TRBD2 identical over 8 bases. This CDR3 region has 16 residues. V lost 4 bases to trimming and J lost 5 bases; unmatched junction nucleotides: 14. Germline V gene data show CDR1 as SGHKS and CDR2 as YYEKEE (reference sequence). In nucleotides, the CDR3 is TGTGCCAGCAGCGCGCCCTCCGGGACTAGACACCACGAGCAGTACTTC. Translating gives CASSAPSGTRHHEQYF.

This clone was counted a single time. The chain carries TRBV4-1 and TRBJ1-5; D not resolved. This CDR3 is 16 amino acids long. CDR1 is MGHRA and CDR2 is YSYEKL in the germline V gene. V shed 0 bases and J shed 0 bases, with 9 bases lying between them. The CDR3 DNA is TGCGCCAGCAGCCAAGATCGCGAAAATAGCAATCAGCCCCAGCATTTT. It codes for CASSQDRENSNQPQHF.

The DNA for the CDR3 is TGCGCCAGCTCGGGACTAGCGGGAGCCAATGAGCAGTTCTTC. It encodes CASSGLAGANEQFF. The chain joins TRBV5-1 to TRBJ2-1, with 14 bases matching TRBD2. The V gene end was trimmed by 7 bases and the J gene end by 6 bases; junction bases not matched to a gene: 3. CDR3 size: 14 residues. CDR1 is SGHRS and CDR2 is YFSETQ in the germline V gene.

This chain connects TRBV11-3 to TRBJ2-3; 8 bases agree with TRBD2. CDR1 and CDR2 from the germline V gene are SGHNT and YENEEA. V shed 5 bases and J 2 bases; nucleotides not matched to a gene: 6. The CDR3 sequence is 15 residues long. The CDR3 reads CASSISGGNTDTQYF. In nucleotides, the CDR3 is TGTGCCAGCAGCATAAGCGGGGGCAACACAGATACGCAGTATTTT.

V and J are TRBV18 and TRBJ1-2; maybe TRBD1 (6 bases). Deletions cut 4 bases from V and 4 bases from J, with 13 bases between. CDR1 is KGHSH, CDR2 LQKENI, per germline. The CDR3 extends over 14 amino acids. The CDR3 nucleotides read TGTGCCAGCTCACTACAGGGTTATGGCTATGGCTACACCTTC. Translating it yields CASSLQGYGYGYTF.

This chain joins TRBV19 and TRBJ2-1, with 10 bases identical to TRBD2. The trim removed 0 bases at V and 6 bases at J, leaving 11 bases unmatched. Germline CDR1 reads LNHDA; CDR2 reads SQIVND (reference sequence). The CDR3 runs 18 residues. Here the CDR3 reads CASSIDTPVAGGRNEQFF. The CDR3 DNA sequence: TGTGCCAGTAGTATAGATACCCCCGTAGCGGGGGGTCGCAATGAGCAGTTCTTC.